This T cell receptor (beta chain) is drawn from a study of T cell repertoires in cytomegalovirus infection. Study-wide background: Public TCR beta signatures indicated both CMV infection and matching HLA type.

General observations from the study: The ex vivo response showed dominance by HLA-C-restricted CMV-specific TCR beta clonotypes. Public TCR beta family frequency separated CMV-and-HLA carriers, including in an independent cohort.

TCRdb called the reads again in MiXCR, with one record for every CDR3 protein. The data show 200,000 or so distinct CDR3 sequences, roughly 27% seen once. Comment on this clonotype: Its antigen is undetermined.

The CDR3 is 14 amino acids. Trimming pared 3 bases from V and 0 bases from J, leaving 11 bases between. The germline V gene has CDR1 DFQATT and CDR2 SNEGSKA (reference sequence). The genes are TRBV20-1 and TRBJ1-1, with D uncertain. This TCR was sampled from a human donor in good health (CMV status not recorded). Some clones in this sample may be carry-over from other donors' samples. Material for sequencing was PBMCs. CDR3 in amino acids: CSASRKRLNTEAFF. The CDR3 nucleotides read TGCAGTGCTAGTCGTAAACGCCTGAACACTGAAGCTTTCTTT.